The 8 T cell receptor beta chains below come from one sample, sequenced in a study of CD8+ T cells in alopecia areata. Reverse transcription of extracted RNA yielded cDNA, which provided the sequencing template. Using immunoSEQ multiplex PCR, the repertoire was profiled, and TCRdb retains in-frame clones only, with some absent. Seen here are over 70,000 clones, approximately 72% observed once, and the top ten hold about 20%. The treatment here: oral pan-JAK inhibitor, 5-10 mg twice daily. Sequenced here: CD8+ T cells sorted from blood, sampled at week 24, from a patient treated with tofacitinib. All receptors derive from a human donor with alopecia areata.

The rearrangement uses TRBV9 and TRBJ2-1, with 8 bases that match TRBD2. The CDR3 has 14 amino acids. V dropped 2 bases and J dropped 10; count of bases not matched to a gene: 8. The germline V gene encodes CDR1 SGDLS and CDR2 YYNGEE. Written as DNA, the CDR3 is TGTGCCAGCAGCGTGGCACGGGAGGGCCGCGAGCAGTTCTTC. Translation gives CASSVAREGREQFF. Together with reference TRBV9 and TRBJ2-1, the CDR3 gives the full variable domain: DSGVTQTPKHLITATGQRVTLRCSPRSGDLSVYWYQQSLDQGLQFLIQYYNGEERAKGNILERFSAQQFPDLHSELNLSSLELGDSALYFCASSVAREGREQFFGPGTRLTVL.

The V gene is TRBV2, the J gene TRBJ1-1; a weak D match, TRBD1 (5 bases). CDR3 size: 13 residues. Trimming took 10 bases from V and 1 from J, leaving 13 bases between them. In germline, CDR1 is SNHLY, CDR2 FYNNEI. The CDR3 spells CAIDRGGNTEAFF. The CDR3 DNA is TGTGCCATCGACCGGGGGGGGAACACTGAAGCTTTCTTT.

The rearrangement joins TRBV2 to TRBJ2-1; tentatively, D is TRBD2 (5 bases). V gave up 4 bases and J gave up 0 bases, with 7 bases separating them. This CDR3 has 14 residues. Germline lookup yields CDR1 SNHLY and CDR2 FYNNEI. CDR3 nucleotide sequence: TGTGCCAGCAGTGGGACTCGCTCCTACAATGAGCAGTTCTTC. It specifies CASSGTRSYNEQFF. The complete variable domain, with remaining parts taken from reference TRBV2 and TRBJ2-1, reads EPEVTQTPSHQVTQMGQEVILRCVPISNHLYFYWYRQILGQKVEFLVSFYNNEISEKSEIFDDQFSVERPDGSNFTLKIRSTKLEDSAMYFCASSGTRSYNEQFFGPGTRLTVL.

The chain couples TRBV5-6 to TRBJ1-5; D not resolved. From germline, CDR1 is SGHDT and CDR2 YYEEEE. CDR3 length: 12 residues. V shed 3 bases and J shed 7 bases, with 8 bases lying between them. CDR3 sequence: CASSSGVQPQHF. CDR3 sequence (DNA): TGTGCCAGCAGCTCTGGGGTCCAGCCCCAGCATTTT.

The chain couples TRBV27 to TRBJ2-2; D is undetermined. Trimming shortened V by 0 bases and J by 8 bases, and 10 bases separated the two germline ends. From germline, CDR1 is MNHEY and CDR2 SMNVEV (reference sequence). CDR3 length equals 14 residues. As DNA, the CDR3 is TGTGCCAGCAGTTTATCCACAGCGACAGGGGAGCTGTTTTTT. Translation: CASSLSTATGELFF.

The chain employs TRBV5-1 and TRBJ1-1; weak D call: TRBD1 (6 bases). The CDR3 contains 14 residues. V lost 1 base, J lost 1 base, and 8 bases lay in between. The germline V gene has CDR1 SGHRS and CDR2 YFSETQ. CDR3 sequence: CASSLRGTNTEAFF. The CDR3, as DNA: TGCGCCAGCAGCTTGAGGGGGACGAACACTGAAGCTTTCTTT.

The chain employs TRBV7-9 and TRBJ1-3, with TRBD1 matching 10 bases. Per germline, CDR1 SEHNR and CDR2 FQNEAQ (reference sequence). The CDR3 is made up of 16 amino acids. V lost 4 bases, J lost 4 bases, and 7 bases stayed unmatched. CDR3 residues: CASSSGQGFPGNTIYF. The CDR3 DNA reads TGTGCCAGCAGCTCGGGACAGGGGTTTCCAGGAAACACCATATATTTT.

As to this clone: This specimen includes other DNA sequences encoding the same CDR3. The rearrangement links TRBV5-4 to TRBJ1-2, with D uncertain. Germline CDR1 reads SGHNT; CDR2 reads YYREEE (reference sequence). Trimming pared 3 bases from V and 8 bases from J, leaving 11 bases between. The CDR3 runs to 12 residues. CDR3 in DNA: TGTGCCAGCAGCTCCTCAAGGCGCGGCTACACCTTC. Its protein is CASSSSRRGYTF.